A selection of T cell receptor beta chains follows, all from one sample in a study of blood T cell repertoires in COVID-19. Some clones are missing from TCRdb's copy, which holds only in-frame ones; the method was immunoSEQ multiplex PCR. Of just over 200,000 clones listed, more than 75% were seen once; the top ten hold about 6%. The sample consisted of peripheral blood. These receptors all come from a man aged 80 or over with acute or convalescent COVID-19. Both conserved end residues are part of each CDR3. A D gene is named only where the DNA matches it firmly. Clone sizes are given selectively: once, few, many, or a class where the clone is expanded.

TRBD1,-,TRBV18,TRBJ2-2,CASSPRQGALGELFF,TGTGCCAGCTCACCACGACAGGGGGCATTAGGGGAGCTGTTTTTT
TRBD1,-,TRBV7-2,TRBJ2-5,CASSLYGRGETQYF,TGTGCCAGCAGCTTATATGGCAGGGGGGAGACCCAGTACTTC
TRBD2,-,TRBV9,TRBJ2-1,CASSPLAGDYNEQFF,TGTGCCAGCAGCCCTCTAGCGGGGGACTACAATGAGCAGTTCTTC
TRBD1,-,TRBV7-9,TRBJ2-7,CASSYSGTGDDEQYF,TGTGCCAGCAGCTACTCCGGGACAGGGGATGACGAGCAGTACTTC
-,-,TRBV6-5,TRBJ2-2,CASSWSRYSTGELFF,TGTGCCAGCAGCTGGAGCAGATATTCCACCGGGGAGCTGTTTTTT
TRBD2,-,TRBV29-1,TRBJ2-1,CSVPGLAGVNNEQFF,TGCAGCGTTCCCGGACTAGCGGGAGTCAATAATGAGCAGTTCTTC
TRBD1,-,TRBV18,TRBJ1-2,CASSPRAKEQGAGYTF,TGTGCCAGCTCACCACGGGCAAAGGAACAGGGGGCTGGCTACACCTTC
TRBD2,-,TRBV2,TRBJ2-7,CASSKGPSGSFILRYEQYF,TGTGCCAGCAGTAAAGGGCCTAGCGGGAGTTTCATCCTTCGGTACGAGCAGTACTTC
-,once,TRBV7-2,TRBJ2-5,CASTLTDISQETQYF,TGTGCCAGCACCCTTACAGACATCTCCCAAGAGACCCAGTACTTC
-,-,TRBV29-1,TRBJ1-1,CSVVRNTEAFF,TGCAGCGTTGTCAGGAACACTGAAGCTTTCTTT
-,-,TRBV18,TRBJ2-6,CASSPAAGANVLTF,TGTGCCAGCTCACCGGCAGCTGGGGCCAACGTCCTGACTTTC
TRBD2,-,TRBV6-6,TRBJ2-3,CASRAAGRSTDTQYF,TGTGCCAGCAGGGCTGCCGGGAGGAGCACAGATACGCAGTATTTT
-,-,TRBV7-9,TRBJ2-3,CASSSTGATDTQYF,TGTGCCAGCAGCTCGACGGGAGCCACAGATACGCAGTATTTT
-,-,TRBV11-3,TRBJ1-1,CASSREESSSTEAFF,TGTGCCAGCAGTCGTGAGGAGTCTTCGAGCACTGAAGCTTTCTTT
-,-,TRBV5-8,TRBJ2-7,CASSYRQTPYEQYF,TGTGCCAGCAGTTACCGACAGACTCCCTACGAGCAGTACTTC
TRBD1,once,TRBV30,TRBJ1-5,CAWRRTGTGQPQHF,TGTGCCTGGAGACGGACAGGGACCGGCCAGCCCCAGCATTTT
-,-,TRBV6-1,TRBJ1-2,CASSDAGDNYGYTF,TGTGCCAGCAGTGACGCAGGGGACAACTATGGCTACACCTTC
TRBD2,-,TRBV24-1,TRBJ2-4,CATSDPGSIGGDIQYF,TGTGCCACCAGTGACCCCGGGTCTATCGGGGGGGACATTCAGTACTTC
-,-,TRBV18,TRBJ1-1,CASSPLTFEAFF,TGTGCCAGCTCACCTTTGACATTTGAAGCTTTCTTT
-,-,TRBV27,TRBJ2-7,CASSLRGNEQYF,TGTGCCAGCAGTTTACGTGGCAACGAGCAGTACTTC
TRBD2,-,TRBV24-1,TRBJ2-1,CATSDRTGVSGRGSYNEQFF,TGTGCCACCAGTGATCGGACAGGCGTTAGCGGGAGGGGTTCCTACAATGAGCAGTTCTTC
-,-,TRBV2,TRBJ2-1,CASSEALSNEQFF,TGTGCCAGCAGTGAAGCGTTGAGCAATGAGCAGTTCTTC